A selection of T cell receptor beta chains follows, all from one sample in a study of T cell repertoires in cytomegalovirus infection. A single record per CDR3 protein comes from TCRdb applying MiXCR to the reads. The table shows 450,000 to 650,000 distinct CDR3 sequences, with about 40% occurring only once. No cognate antigen is known for these TCRs. Sample: cultured PBMCs, taken from culture after CMV antigen stimulation. The source is a human donor in good health (CMV status not recorded). Some clones in this sample may be carry-over from other donors' samples. Each CDR3 is given with its conserved first and last residue. A D gene is named only where the DNA matches it firmly. Rows give clone size only sometimes, using once, few, many, or a class for an expanded clone.

size: few; length: 13; D: -; V: TRBV7-2; J: TRBJ1-5; DNA: TGTGCCAGCAGCTTAAATCCCTATCAGCCCCAGCATTTT; CDR3: CASSLNPYQPQHF
size: -; length: 14; D: -; V: TRBV2; J: TRBJ2-5; DNA: TGTGCCAGCAGCCGGGCCTTACACCAAGAGACCCAGTACTTC; CDR3: CASSRALHQETQYF
size: -; length: 16; D: -; V: TRBV23-1; J: TRBJ2-1; DNA: TGCGCCAGCAGTCGAACCGGGCACCTCGCCTACAATGAGCAGTTCTTC; CDR3: CASSRTGHLAYNEQFF
size: many; length: 15; D: TRBD2; V: TRBV7-8; J: TRBJ2-5; DNA: TGTGCCAGCAGCTCTGCAAGCGGGAGCGACGAGACCCAGTACTTC; CDR3: CASSSASGSDETQYF
size: few; length: 14; D: -; V: TRBV6-1; J: TRBJ2-3; DNA: TGTGCCAGCAGTGAGGCCCCCGGCACAGATACGCAGTATTTT; CDR3: CASSEAPGTDTQYF
size: once; length: 15; D: -; V: TRBV6-2/TRBV6-3; J: TRBJ2-5; DNA: TGTGCCAGCACAGCCGGGGGGCGGTTGGCAGAGACCCAGTACTTC; CDR3: CASTAGGRLAETQYF
size: few; length: 13; D: -; V: TRBV7-6; J: TRBJ2-7; DNA: TGTGCCAGCAGCTTAGCGGAGTTTTACGAGCAGTACTTC; CDR3: CASSLAEFYEQYF
size: many; length: 16; D: -; V: TRBV7-2; J: TRBJ2-2; DNA: TGTGCCAGCAGCCGCCCAGCAGGGGGGCCCACCGGGGAGCTGTTTTTT; CDR3: CASSRPAGGPTGELFF
size: -; length: 17; D: -; V: TRBV19; J: TRBJ2-5; DNA: TGTGCCAGTAGTATAGATCGTGGGACTGGATTAAAGGAGACCCAGTACTTC; CDR3: CASSIDRGTGLKETQYF
size: few; length: 14; D: -; V: TRBV12-3/TRBV12-4; J: TRBJ2-7; DNA: TGTGCCAGCAGTTTAAGCAGCTTGAGGGACGAGCAGTACTTC; CDR3: CASSLSSLRDEQYF
size: -; length: 16; D: -; V: TRBV20-1; J: TRBJ2-3; DNA: TGCAGTGCTAGAGATCGTCAGCGGTCTAGCACAGATACGCAGTATTTT; CDR3: CSARDRQRSSTDTQYF
size: few; length: 15; D: TRBD2; V: TRBV10-3; J: TRBJ2-7; DNA: TGTGCCATCAGGTCCGGGACTAGCGGTCTCTACGAGCAGTACTTC; CDR3: CAIRSGTSGLYEQYF
size: -; length: 14; D: -; V: TRBV6-1; J: TRBJ1-5; DNA: TGTGCCAGCAGTCGGGGGGCGGGAGGTCAGCCCCAGCATTTT; CDR3: CASSRGAGGQPQHF
size: -; length: 15; D: -; V: TRBV10-2; J: TRBJ2-3; DNA: TGCGCCAGCAGTCCCCGGGCCCCCGGGGCAGATACGCAGTATTTT; CDR3: CASSPRAPGADTQYF
size: -; length: 19; D: TRBD2; V: TRBV6-2/TRBV6-3; J: TRBJ2-7; DNA: TGTGCCAGCAGTGGCCCGGGACTAGCGGGAGGTCGTAGCTCCTACGAGCAGTACTTC; CDR3: CASSGPGLAGGRSSYEQYF
size: few; length: 16; D: TRBD2; V: TRBV11-2; J: TRBJ2-7; DNA: TGTGCCAGCAGCTTGCCACCCCCGGGACTACCTTACGAGCAGTACTTC; CDR3: CASSLPPPGLPYEQYF
size: few; length: 13; D: -; V: TRBV19; J: TRBJ2-7; DNA: TGTGCCAGTAGTATTGGCAGAGTCTACGAGCAGTACTTC; CDR3: CASSIGRVYEQYF
size: few; length: 15; D: TRBD1; V: TRBV4-1; J: TRBJ1-1; DNA: TGCGCCAGCAGCCAAGGGGGACAGTTGAACACTGAAGCTTTCTTT; CDR3: CASSQGGQLNTEAFF
size: few; length: 17; D: -; V: TRBV11-2; J: TRBJ1-6; DNA: TGTGCCAGCAGCGGGCGACCGGGGGGCTCCTATAATTCACCCCTCCACTTT; CDR3: CASSGRPGGSYNSPLHF
size: -; length: 14; D: -; V: TRBV7-2; J: TRBJ1-1; DNA: TGTGCCAGCACCTCTGGTAGGTCGAACACTGAAGCTTTCTTT; CDR3: CASTSGRSNTEAFF
size: -; length: 14; D: TRBD1; V: TRBV19; J: TRBJ2-1; DNA: TGTGCCAGTAGACCGGGACAGGGGTTTGGTGAGCAGTTCTTC; CDR3: CASRPGQGFGEQFF